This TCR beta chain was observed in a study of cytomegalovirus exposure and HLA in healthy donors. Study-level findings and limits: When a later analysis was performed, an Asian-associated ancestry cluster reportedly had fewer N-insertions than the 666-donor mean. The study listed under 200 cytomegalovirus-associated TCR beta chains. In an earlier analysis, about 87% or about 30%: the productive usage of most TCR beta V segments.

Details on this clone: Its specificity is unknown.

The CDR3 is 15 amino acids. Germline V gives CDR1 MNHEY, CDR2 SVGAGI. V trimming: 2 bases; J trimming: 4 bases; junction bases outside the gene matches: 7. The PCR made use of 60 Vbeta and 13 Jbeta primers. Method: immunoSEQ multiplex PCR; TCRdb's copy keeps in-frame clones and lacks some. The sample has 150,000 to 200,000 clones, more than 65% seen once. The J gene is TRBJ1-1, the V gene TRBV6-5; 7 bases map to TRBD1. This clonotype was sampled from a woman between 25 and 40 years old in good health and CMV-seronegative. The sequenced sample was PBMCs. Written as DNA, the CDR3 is TGTGCCAGCAGTTACCGACAGGGACGGAGCACTGAAGCTTTCTTT. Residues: CASSYRQGRSTEAFF.